The sequence of this T cell receptor beta chain was determined in a study of neoadjuvant anti-PD-1 for oral cavity cancer. The germline V gene encodes CDR1 SGHNT and CDR2 YYREEE (reference sequence). The CDR3 totals 14 residues. V lost 0 bases and J 6 bases, leaving 10 bases between the germline ends. Blood libraries mostly used approximately 450 ng genomic DNA, six replicates each. This table comes from immunoSEQ multiplex PCR, and its TCRdb copy is limited to in-frame clones, with some not included. The data show fewer than 90,000 clones, with roughly 84% seen just once and around 3.7% held by the top ten. The time point: after neoadjuvant nivolumab, at surgical resection. Patients had HPV-negative, locally advanced oral cavity squamous cell carcinoma. This clone was seen once.

This receptor was taken from a person between 35 and 79 years old with oral cavity squamous cell carcinoma. Sample: PBMCs, taken after nivolumab (anti-PD-1) treatment. The chain couples TRBV5-4 to TRBJ2-1; D gene unclear. The CDR3 region is CASSLERQTNEQFF. DNA for the CDR3: TGTGCCAGCAGCTTGGAACGGCAGACCAATGAGCAGTTCTTC.